This T cell receptor (beta chain) was profiled in a study of tissue T cells after allogeneic stem cell transplantation. In the case of this clone: Mouse gene names and germline throughout. Read sequence stops 1 residue before the CDR3 end, and the germline J gene provides the missing end.

Method: immunoSEQ multiplex PCR; TCRdb's copy keeps in-frame clones and lacks some. Among approximately 50,000 clones listed, around 66% were seen once. CDR3 size: 11 residues. The germline V gene has CDR1 NSQYPW and CDR2 LRSPGD (reference sequence). The V segment lost 3 bases and the J segment 9 bases; nucleotides outside the gene matches: 2. The sequence was collected from a pool of C57BL/6 mice in good health. Sample: sorted cells pooled from one or two spleens. The J gene is TRBJ2-7, the V gene TRBV1, with TRBD1 matching 7 bases. The part of the CDR3 DNA that was read is TGCACCTGCAGTGCCCGACAGGGACAGTAC. Amino acid sequence: CTCSARQGQY. The full CDR3 sequence reads CTCSARQGQYF.